This record concerns one TCR beta chain sequence. The CDR3 is made up of 13 amino acids. The germline V gene encodes CDR1 MDHEN and CDR2 SYDVKM. V shed 8 bases and J shed 6 bases, with 14 bases lying between them. The table came from immunoSEQ multiplex PCR; TCRdb's copy has only in-frame clones and leaves some out. The sample has 77,000 or so clones, approximately 80% seen once. This entry comes from a study of blood T cell repertoires in COVID-19. Sequences were obtained from peripheral blood. The V call is TRBV28, the J call TRBJ1-5; D not certain. The receptor was isolated from a man aged 30-40 years with COVID-19, enrolled during active disease. CDR3 sequence: CASLLATGQPQHF. The CDR3 DNA reads as TGTGCCAGCCTCCTCGCCACGGGTCAGCCCCAGCATTTT.